This T cell receptor beta chain stems from a study of beta chain features in type 1 diabetes. Study results and caveats: More deletions and fewer insertions at VDJ junctions were seen in type 1 diabetes patients.

Every bit of the isolated RNA underwent reverse transcription, so sequencing read expressed TCRB transcripts. Roughly 960,000 reads per sample were averaged for stem cell-like memory samples. Measured with immunoSEQ multiplex PCR; TCRdb has only the in-frame clones, and not every one. The sample has about 110,000 clones, around 40% seen once. The table lists this clone with a few counts. The antigen remains undetermined. This TCR was sampled from a woman under 30 in good health. The sample consisted of stem cell memory CD4+ T cells from blood.

The CDR3 is CAWRGTLSSYNEQFF. The DNA for the CDR3 is TGTGCCTGGAGGGGGACACTGAGCTCCTACAATGAGCAGTTCTTC. The chain couples TRBV30 to TRBJ2-1; a possible D gene is TRBD1 (6 bases). V was pared by 3 bases and J by 0 bases, with 12 bases between. Germline values: CDR1 GTSNPN, CDR2 SVGIG (reference sequence). CDR3 length: 15 residues.